Below, 28 T cell receptor beta chains from the same sample are listed, as sequenced in a study of T-cell reconstitution after alpha-beta-depleted transplantation in children. Preparation of the TCRbeta library involved a method that used unique molecular identifiers. One entry per CDR3 protein, called by TCRdb with MiXCR from the PCR reads. The table has 300,000 or so distinct CDR3 sequences, 9.5% to 10% seen once. The material sequenced was PBMCs from the stem cell graft donor, taken from the stem cell graft. The receptors originated from a human donor who donated a stem cell graft to a child with SCID.

This clonotype occurred a few times. At one end, the junction sequence differs from germline, possibly due to a read error. This rearrangement joins TRBV5-6 to TRBJ1-1; D is possibly TRBD1 (5 bases). Germline V CDR1 and CDR2: SGHDT, YYEEEE. The CDR3 length is 14 residues. CDR3 DNA sequence: TGTGCCAGCAGCCCCCGCGGGGACGACACTGAAGTTTTCTTT. This gives the protein CASSPRGDDTEVFF.

V usage is TRBV7-9 and J usage is TRBJ1-4; D remains unclear. V shed 6 bases and J shed 8 bases, with 10 bases lying between them. The V gene's germline CDR1 is SEHNR and CDR2 FQNEAQ (reference sequence). The length of the CDR3 is 12 residues. CDR3 amino acids: CASRSESEKLFF. CDR3 DNA: TGTGCCAGCAGATCCGAGAGCGAAAAACTGTTTTTT. Based on the CDR3 plus reference TRBV7-9 and TRBJ1-4, the full variable domain is DTGVSQNPRHKITKRGQNVTFRCDPISEHNRLYWYRQTLGQGPEFLTYFQNEAQLEKSRLLSDRFSAERPKGSFSTLEIQRTEQGDSAMYLCASRSESEKLFFGSGTQLSVL.

In its sample, this clonotype was seen a few times. The V and J genes are TRBV19 and TRBJ2-2, with TRBD2 matching over 14 bases. CDR1 is LNHDA, CDR2 SQIVND, per germline (reference sequence). This CDR3 region has 18 residues. The junction had 8 bases not matched to a gene; V was cut back by 4 bases and J by 4 bases. The DNA for the CDR3 is TGTGCCAGTAGTAAAGGACTAGCGGGGGGCCGTGGCACCGGGGAGCTGTTTTTT. Amino acids: CASSKGLAGGRGTGELFF.

The chain recombines TRBV5-6 with TRBJ2-1, with 9 bases matching TRBD1. Germline trimming cut 3 bases from V and 6 bases from J; bases unmatched to any gene: 13. In germline, CDR1 is SGHDT, CDR2 YYEEEE. The CDR3 extends over 17 amino acids. The CDR3 region has the DNA TGTGCCAGCAGCTCCCGGACAGGGGTAAAGTTAGTCAATGAGCAGTTCTTC. This codes for CASSSRTGVKLVNEQFF. The full variable domain, with the rest looked up from reference TRBV5-6 and TRBJ2-1, is DAGVTQSPTHLIKTRGQQVTLRCSPKSGHDTVSWYQQALGQGPQFIFQYYEEEERQRGNFPDRFSGHQFPNYSSELNVNALLLGDSALYLCASSSRTGVKLVNEQFFGPGTRLTVL.

This chain connects TRBV11-2 to TRBJ1-6, with D unresolved. This CDR3 is 15 amino acids long. V lost 10 bases, J lost 3 bases, and 16 bases lay in between. Per the germline V gene, CDR1 is SGHAT and CDR2 is FQNNGV. In DNA form, the CDR3 reads TGTGCCATCCGACGGGAGGGCCTCTATAATTCACCCCTCCACTTT. Its protein is CAIRREGLYNSPLHF.

A few counts support this clonotype. Its ends do not fully match the called genes, so a read error is possible. This sequence joins TRBV5-1 and TRBJ2-7; no clear D. CDR3 length: 11 amino acids. From germline, CDR1 is SGHRS and CDR2 YFSETQ. The DNA of the CDR3 is TGTGCCAGCAGCTTAGAAGCGGAGCAGTACTTC. This gives the protein CASSLEAEQYF.

This clonotype has a count of ten or more. This chain links TRBV20-1 with TRBJ2-1, with a possible D match to TRBD1 (5 bases). Trimming removed 0 bases from V and 7 bases from J, with 16 bases in between. Germline V gives CDR1 DFQATT, CDR2 SNEGSKA (reference sequence). CDR3 length: 15 amino acids. CDR3 sequence (DNA): TGCAGTGCTAGAGATGGCAGGGCCTTGGGTAATGAGCAGTTCTTC. This sequence encodes CSARDGRALGNEQFF.

The chain recombines TRBV5-1 with TRBJ2-1; TRBD1 aligns across 7 bases. Germline CDR1 SGHRS, CDR2 YFSETQ. CDR3 length: 13 amino acids. V dropped 4 bases and J dropped 10; count of bases not matched to a gene: 8. CDR3 in amino acids: CASSPRDSEEQFF. CDR3 in DNA: TGCGCCAGCAGCCCACGGGACAGCGAAGAGCAGTTCTTC. The full variable domain, rest sourced from reference TRBV5-1 and TRBJ2-1, is KAGVTQTPRYLIKTRGQQVTLSCSPISGHRSVSWYQQTPGQGLQFLFEYFSETQRNKGNFPGRFSGRQFSNSRSEMNVSTLELGDSALYLCASSPRDSEEQFFGPGTRLTVL.

This clonotype was seen more than once but under ten times. This rearrangement joins TRBV20-1 to TRBJ2-5, with D unclear. This CDR3 has 14 amino acids. Germline CDR1 is DFQATT and CDR2 is SNEGSKA (reference sequence). V lost 1 base, J lost 5 bases, and 14 bases lay in between. The chain's CDR3 is CSARVTGTVETQYF. The CDR3 DNA sequence: TGCAGTGCTAGAGTAACGGGTACCGTGGAGACCCAGTACTTC.

This clonotype has just a few counts. The rearrangement links TRBV9 to TRBJ2-3, with TRBD2 matching over 9 bases. After removal of 1 base from V and 3 bases from J, the junction contained 6 bases not matched to a gene. The CDR3 spans 16 residues. CDR1 SGDLS and CDR2 YYNGEE come from the germline V gene. The CDR3 here is CASSVSGGGATDTQYF. CDR3 sequence (DNA): TGTGCCAGCAGCGTATCGGGCGGGGGGGCGACAGATACGCAGTATTTT.

In its sample, this clonotype was seen many times. The chain carries TRBV28 and TRBJ2-5, with TRBD2 identical over 10 bases. The CDR3 runs to 14 residues. V was clipped by 4 bases and J by 4 bases; unmatched bases: 3. Per the germline V gene, CDR1 is MDHEN and CDR2 is SYDVKM. CDR3 sequence: CASSSASGGETQYF. The CDR3 DNA reads as TGTGCCAGCAGTTCGGCTAGCGGGGGAGAGACCCAGTACTTC.

The rearrangement links TRBV7-8 to TRBJ2-2; a possible D gene is TRBD1 (6 bases). The CDR3 loop spans 16 amino acids. Germline-derived CDR1 and CDR2 are SGHVS and FQNEAQ. V shed 1 base and J shed 6 bases, with 15 bases lying between them. For the CDR3, the DNA is TGTGCCAGCAGCTTAGTAGGTCAGGGGAAGGCCGGGGAGCTGTTTTTT. Amino acid sequence: CASSLVGQGKAGELFF.

This clonotype has only a few counts. The rearrangement joins TRBV7-6 to TRBJ2-3; D call uncertain. Per germline, CDR1 SGHVS and CDR2 FNYEAQ. There are 16 residues in the CDR3. Trimming took off 1 base at V and 0 bases at J, with 11 bases between the two ends. The chain's CDR3 is CASSLGAVSSTDTQYF. The CDR3 coding sequence is TGTGCCAGCAGCTTAGGAGCTGTGAGTAGCACAGATACGCAGTATTTT.

The chain employs TRBV20-1 and TRBJ1-6, with TRBD1 matching over 10 bases. After removal of 5 bases from V and 10 bases from J, the junction contained 5 bases not matched to a gene. The CDR3 totals 13 residues. The V gene's germline CDR1 is DFQATT and CDR2 SNEGSKA (reference sequence). The chain's CDR3 is CSASRDRGSPLHF. Written as DNA, the CDR3 is TGCAGTGCTTCCCGGGACAGGGGCTCACCCCTCCACTTT.

Ten or more counts support this clonotype. The V and J genes are TRBV11-2 and TRBJ2-5; D is perhaps TRBD2 (5 bases). This CDR3 is 14 amino acids long. Germline lookup yields CDR1 SGHAT and CDR2 FQNNGV. The V and J ends lost 6 bases and 1 base respectively, with 12 bases between them. The CDR3 is CASRFTSAQETQYF. DNA for the CDR3: TGTGCCAGCAGATTTACTAGTGCCCAAGAGACCCAGTACTTC.

The chain joins TRBV20-1 to TRBJ2-1, with a possible D match to TRBD2 (6 bases). Germline values: CDR1 DFQATT, CDR2 SNEGSKA (reference sequence). The CDR3 covers 16 residues. V dropped 0 bases and J dropped 8 bases, with 20 bases sitting between them. CDR3 protein: CSARESIGLFADEQFF. CDR3 nucleotide sequence: TGCAGTGCTAGAGAATCGATAGGACTATTCGCTGATGAGCAGTTCTTC.

This clonotype showed up just a few times. This rearrangement joins TRBV12-3 or TRBV12-4 to TRBJ1-3, with D hard to call. Trimming stripped 2 bases from V and 2 bases from J, with 7 bases between. The CDR3 loop spans 14 amino acids. CDR3 loop: CASSLSETGNTIYF. As DNA, the CDR3 is TGTGCCAGCAGTTTATCCGAAACTGGAAACACCATATATTTT.

This rearrangement joins TRBV20-1 to TRBJ1-5; D may be TRBD1 (5 bases). This CDR3 has 14 residues. V lost 5 bases and J 2 bases, leaving 13 bases between the germline ends. The germline CDR1 and CDR2 sequences are DFQATT and SNEGSKA (reference sequence). The CDR3 region has the DNA TGCAGTGCTCCGGGGGACGGGGGCAATCAGCCCCAGCATTTT. This sequence encodes CSAPGDGGNQPQHF.

V gene TRBV20-1 combines with J gene TRBJ1-2; a possible D gene is TRBD1 (6 bases). The germline V and J ends were trimmed by 2 bases and 2 bases, with 21 bases remaining between them. The germline V gene has CDR1 DFQATT and CDR2 SNEGSKA (reference sequence). The CDR3 consists of 17 residues. The CDR3 DNA follows: TGCAGTGCTAGATCCCTCAGGATGACAGGCAACAACTATGGCTACACCTTC. It translates to CSARSLRMTGNNYGYTF.

The CDR3 protein is CASSPGDRSNGYTF. The DNA for the CDR3 is TGCGCCAGCAGCCCGGGGGACAGGAGTAATGGCTACACCTTC. V usage is TRBV5-1 and J usage is TRBJ1-2, with 8 bases that match TRBD1. CDR3 length: 14 amino acids. The V gene's germline CDR1 is SGHRS and CDR2 YFSETQ. The V gene end was trimmed by 4 bases and the J gene end by 6 bases; junction bases not matched to a gene: 8. Looking up the rest from reference TRBV5-1 and TRBJ1-2 gives the full variable domain: KAGVTQTPRYLIKTRGQQVTLSCSPISGHRSVSWYQQTPGQGLQFLFEYFSETQRNKGNFPGRFSGRQFSNSRSEMNVSTLELGDSALYLCASSPGDRSNGYTFGSGTRLTVV.

This clonotype was detected a few times. The chain's CDR3 is CSASRQGPHQPQHF. In nucleotides, the CDR3 is TGCAGTGCTAGTCGGCAGGGACCCCATCAGCCCCAGCATTTT. The chain joins TRBV20-1 to TRBJ1-5; the D gene is possibly TRBD1 (5 bases). Trimming removed 3 bases at V and 5 bases at J, with 14 bases between. CDR1 DFQATT and CDR2 SNEGSKA come from the germline V gene (reference sequence). The CDR3 runs 14 residues.

The chain is built from TRBV20-1 and TRBJ2-7; maybe TRBD2 (5 bases). V was cut by 4 bases and J by 7 bases, with 17 bases left in between. Germline loops: CDR1 DFQATT, CDR2 SNEGSKA (reference sequence). There are 13 residues in the CDR3. The CDR3 sequence: CSAIRIMGVEQYF. The CDR3 DNA reads TGCAGTGCTATACGAATTATGGGAGTGGAGCAGTACTTC.

This clonotype occurred many times. CDR3 DNA: TGTGCCATCAGTGATCTAGGGGAGCAGTACTTC. This encodes CAISDLGEQYF. The chain uses TRBV10-3 and TRBJ2-7; no clear D gene. Trimming cost V 3 bases and J 7 bases, with 7 bases left between them. The CDR3 is 11 residues long. Germline V gives CDR1 ENHRY, CDR2 SYGVKD.

This clonotype was observed a handful of times. This chain connects TRBV6-2 or TRBV6-3 to TRBJ2-7; D is ambiguous. The CDR3 is 14 amino acids. Germline loops: CDR1 MNHEY, CDR2 SVGEGT. The V end was cut by 0 bases, the J end by 3 bases, with 9 bases between. The CDR3 sequence is CASSYSTLSYEQYF. Here the CDR3 DNA reads TGTGCCAGCAGTTACTCGACACTGAGCTACGAGCAGTACTTC.

This chain uses TRBV5-1 with TRBJ2-7, with no clear D. Germline V lookup: CDR1 SGHRS, CDR2 YFSETQ. The CDR3 is 16 residues long. V lost 0 bases to trimming and J lost 0 bases, with 13 bases between them. CDR3 in amino acids: CASSLDAITTSYEQYF. The DNA for the CDR3 is TGCGCCAGCAGCTTGGATGCCATCACCACCTCCTACGAGCAGTACTTC.

The chain has TRBV10-1 and TRBJ2-7; perhaps TRBD1 as D (6 bases). The CDR3 has 14 amino acids. Germline V gene lookup returns CDR1 WNHNN and CDR2 SYGVQD (reference sequence). V was cut by 3 bases and J by 5 bases, with 14 bases left in between. The CDR3 DNA is TGCGCCAGCAGTGAACTTACAGGGTCCCACGAGCAGTACTTC. Protein sequence: CASSELTGSHEQYF.

This clonotype was found many times. The chain carries TRBV12-3 or TRBV12-4 and TRBJ1-4; D may be TRBD1 (5 bases). V dropped 5 bases and J dropped 11 bases, with 9 bases sitting between them. This CDR3 has 11 amino acids. This chain's CDR3 is CASSDRGKLFF. DNA for the CDR3: TGTGCCAGCAGTGACCGGGGGAAACTGTTTTTT.

This clonotype was detected only a few times. The gene calls are TRBV20-1 and TRBJ2-5, with TRBD2 identical over 12 bases. This CDR3 has 15 amino acids. CDR1 is DFQATT and CDR2 is SNEGSKA in the germline V gene (reference sequence). V lost 6 bases and J lost 4; bases outside the gene matches: 9. The CDR3 reads CSATRLAGERETQYF. The CDR3, as DNA: TGCAGTGCCACCCGACTAGCGGGGGAGAGAGAGACCCAGTACTTC.